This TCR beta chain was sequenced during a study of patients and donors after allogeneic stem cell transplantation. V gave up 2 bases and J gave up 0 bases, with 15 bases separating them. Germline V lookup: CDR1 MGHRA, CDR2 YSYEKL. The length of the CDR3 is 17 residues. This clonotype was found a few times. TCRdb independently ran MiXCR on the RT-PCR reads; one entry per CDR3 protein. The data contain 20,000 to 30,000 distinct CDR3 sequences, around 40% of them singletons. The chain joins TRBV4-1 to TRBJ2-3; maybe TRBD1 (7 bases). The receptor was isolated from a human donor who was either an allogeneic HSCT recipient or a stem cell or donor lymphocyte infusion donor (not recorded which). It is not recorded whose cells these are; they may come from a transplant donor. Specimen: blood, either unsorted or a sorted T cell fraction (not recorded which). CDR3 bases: TGCGCCAGCAGCCAAACCCCGACAGGGAGGAGCACAGATACGCAGTATTTT. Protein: CASSQTPTGRSTDTQYF.